These 12 T cell receptor beta chains came from one sample sequenced in a study of OX40 agonist ivuxolimab in advanced cancers. Only in-frame clones appear in the TCRdb table, and some are missing; sequencing was by immunoSEQ multiplex PCR. This table holds about 90,000 clones, approximately 91% found once. The source material was CD4+ or CD8+ T cells sorted from blood, sampled in a trial of the OX40 agonist ivuxolimab. The receptors derive from an adult with an advanced solid tumor such as melanoma, head and neck, liver or kidney cancer.

This chain connects TRBV28 to TRBJ1-2, with TRBD1 identical over 7 bases. Germline values: CDR1 MDHEN, CDR2 SYDVKM. This CDR3 region has 15 residues. The J segment lost 0 bases and the V segment lost 6 bases, leaving 7 bases of the junction unmatched. CDR3 nucleotides: TGTGCCAGCAGCCCCTACAGGGGATCTAACTATGGCTACACCTTC. Translated, it gives CASSPYRGSNYGYTF.

The chain couples TRBV19 to TRBJ2-2, with D perhaps matching TRBD2 (6 bases). Trimming cost V 5 bases and J 0 bases, with 16 bases left between them. Germline assignment: CDR1 LNHDA and CDR2 SQIVND (reference sequence). The CDR3 is 17 residues long. The CDR3 reads CASSLTLALANTGELFF. The CDR3 DNA reads TGTGCCAGTAGTCTTACGCTAGCGCTTGCGAACACCGGGGAGCTGTTTTTT. The whole variable domain, filled in from reference TRBV19 and TRBJ2-2, reads DGGITQSPKYLFRKEGQNVTLSCEQNLNHDAMYWYRQDPGQGLRLIYYSQIVNDFQKGDIAEGYSVSREKKESFPLTVTSAQKNPTAFYLCASSLTLALANTGELFFGEGSRLTVL.

The chain has TRBV7-2 and TRBJ1-5; 8 nucleotides match TRBD1. Germline values: CDR1 SGHTA, CDR2 FQGNSA. The CDR3 runs to 15 residues. The trim removed 5 bases at V and 1 base at J, leaving 4 bases unmatched. The CDR3 region has the DNA TGTGCCAGCAGCCAGGGGGCGACCAGCAATCAGCCCCAGCATTTT. Protein: CASSQGATSNQPQHF. The variable domain in full, with the rest retrieved from reference TRBV7-2 and TRBJ1-5, is GAGVSQSPSNKVTEKGKDVELRCDPISGHTALYWYRQSLGQGLEFLIYFQGNSAPDKSGLPSDRFSAERTGGSVSTLTIQRTQQEDSAVYLCASSQGATSNQPQHFGDGTRLSIL.

CDR3 nucleotide sequence: TGTGCCAGTAGTATTCAGGGGTCAACTGAAGCTTTCTTT. As protein: CASSIQGSTEAFF. The V gene is TRBV19, the J gene TRBJ1-1; perhaps TRBD1 as D (6 bases). Germline lookup yields CDR1 LNHDA and CDR2 SQIVND (reference sequence). This CDR3 spans 13 amino acids. Deletions cut 3 bases from V and 5 bases from J, with 10 bases between.

This chain joins TRBV5-5 and TRBJ2-1, with 10 bases that match TRBD2. The CDR3 is 16 amino acids. J gave up 2 bases and V 2 bases, and 4 bases lay outside the gene matches. Germline CDR1 reads SGHKS; CDR2 reads YYEKEE (reference sequence). CDR3 nucleotide sequence: TGTGCCAGCAGCTTTTCACTAGCGGGAACCTACAATGAGCAGTTCTTC. Its translation is CASSFSLAGTYNEQFF. The whole variable domain, filled in from reference TRBV5-5 and TRBJ2-1, reads DAGVTQSPTHLIKTRGQQVTLRCSPISGHKSVSWYQQVLGQGPQFIFQYYEKEERGRGNFPDRFSARQFPNYSSELNVNALLLGDSALYLCASSFSLAGTYNEQFFGPGTRLTVL.

CDR3 sequence: CASTLGSSNQPQHF. The DNA of the CDR3 is TGTGCCAGCACCTTGGGAAGTAGCAATCAGCCCCAGCATTTT. The V call is TRBV2, the J call TRBJ1-5; no reliable D call. Trimming removed 7 bases at V and 0 bases at J, with 10 bases between. Per the germline V gene, CDR1 is SNHLY and CDR2 is FYNNEI. The CDR3 is 14 amino acids.

This clone was seen just once. V is TRBV7-2 and J is TRBJ2-5; D is unclear. There are 12 residues in the CDR3. CDR1 and CDR2 (germline): SGHTA, FQGNSA. V lost 4 bases and J 7 bases, leaving 10 bases between the germline ends. The CDR3 DNA reads as TGTGCCAGCAGCTCCTCCGTCGGGACCCAGTACTTC. As protein: CASSSSVGTQYF.

In its sample, this clone was seen once. The rearrangement uses TRBV6-5 and TRBJ2-3; tentative D call: TRBD2 (6 bases). The CDR3 contains 14 residues. Trimming shortened V by 4 bases and J by 5 bases, and 13 bases separated the two germline ends. CDR1 is MNHEY, CDR2 SVGAGI, per germline. Here the CDR3 reads CASSSGSRLDTQYF. The DNA for the CDR3 is TGTGCCAGCAGTTCCGGGAGTCGGCTAGATACGCAGTATTTT.

The J gene is TRBJ1-3, the V gene TRBV10-3, with D uncertain. The CDR3 contains 12 residues. V dropped 10 bases and J dropped 3 bases, with 10 bases sitting between them. Germline V gene lookup returns CDR1 ENHRY and CDR2 SYGVKD. The CDR3 DNA reads TGTGCCAATTCGGGAAATGGAAACACCATATATTTT. It yields the protein CANSGNGNTIYF.

The rearrangement joins TRBV13 to TRBJ1-2, with a tentative D call TRBD1 (6 bases). The CDR3 covers 13 residues. Germline-derived CDR1 and CDR2 are PRHDT and FYEKMQ (reference sequence). Trimming left V 7 bases short and J 2 bases short, with 11 bases between. CDR3 region: CASKTQGNYGYTF. The CDR3, as DNA: TGTGCCAGCAAAACCCAGGGGAACTATGGCTACACCTTC.

This clone occurred once. The V gene is TRBV11-2, the J gene TRBJ2-2; D is undetermined. The V end lost 2 bases, the J end lost 2 bases, and 6 bases lay between the germline ends. CDR1 is SGHAT and CDR2 is FQNNGV in the germline V gene. The CDR3 consists of 14 residues. The CDR3 region is CASSLLVNTGELFF. As DNA, the CDR3 is TGTGCCAGCAGCTTACTTGTAAACACCGGGGAGCTGTTTTTT.

The J gene is TRBJ2-5, the V gene TRBV5-4; perhaps TRBD2 as D (6 bases). Deletions cut 4 bases from V and 5 bases from J, with 6 bases between. The CDR3 loop spans 11 amino acids. CDR1 is SGHNT and CDR2 is YYREEE in the germline V gene (reference sequence). Here the CDR3 DNA reads TGTGCCAGCAGCGCGGGGGAGACCCAGTACTTC. Protein sequence: CASSAGETQYF.